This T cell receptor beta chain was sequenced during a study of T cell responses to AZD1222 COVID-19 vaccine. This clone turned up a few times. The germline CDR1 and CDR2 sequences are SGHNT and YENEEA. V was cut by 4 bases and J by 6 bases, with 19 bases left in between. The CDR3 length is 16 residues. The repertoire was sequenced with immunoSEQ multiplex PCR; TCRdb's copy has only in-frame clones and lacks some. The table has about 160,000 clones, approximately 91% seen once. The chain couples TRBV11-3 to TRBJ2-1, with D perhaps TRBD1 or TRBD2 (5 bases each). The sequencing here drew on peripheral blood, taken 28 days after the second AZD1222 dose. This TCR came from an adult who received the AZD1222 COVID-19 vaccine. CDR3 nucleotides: TGTGCCAGCAGCTACGGCAAGGGACGGGAAGGCAATGAGCAGTTCTTC. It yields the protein CASSYGKGREGNEQFF.